This entry features one T cell receptor beta chain sequence. The data were taken from a study of T cell changes during pregnancy in multiple sclerosis. The CDR3 extends over 15 amino acids. CDR1 is MNHNY, CDR2 SVGAGI, per germline (reference sequence). V lost 0 bases and J lost 2, with 11 bases in between. Libraries were prepared by immunoSEQ multiplex PCR; TCRdb keeps only in-frame clonotypes and omits some of them. The sample lists about 85,000 clones; 90% to 95% were seen once. The origin of this receptor is a female donor with multiple sclerosis, enrolled in a pregnancy study. This material consisted of peripheral blood, taken in the first trimester of pregnancy. This chain joins TRBV6-6 and TRBJ2-7; the D gene is possibly TRBD2 (5 bases). This chain's CDR3 is CASSYSNGEAYEQYF. In nucleotides, the CDR3 is TGTGCCAGCAGTTACTCGAACGGGGAAGCCTACGAGCAGTACTTC.